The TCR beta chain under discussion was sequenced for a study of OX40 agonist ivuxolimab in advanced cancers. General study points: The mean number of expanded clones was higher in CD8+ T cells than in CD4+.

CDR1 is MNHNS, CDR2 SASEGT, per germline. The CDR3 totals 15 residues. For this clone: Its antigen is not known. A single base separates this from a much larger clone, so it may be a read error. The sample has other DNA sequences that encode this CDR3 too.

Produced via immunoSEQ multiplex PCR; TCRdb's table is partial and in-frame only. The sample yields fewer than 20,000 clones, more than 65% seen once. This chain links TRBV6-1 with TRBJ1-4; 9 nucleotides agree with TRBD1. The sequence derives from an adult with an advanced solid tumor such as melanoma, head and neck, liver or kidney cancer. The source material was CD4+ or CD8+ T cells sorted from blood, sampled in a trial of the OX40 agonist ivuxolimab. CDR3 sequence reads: CASSEEPGQGGKLFF. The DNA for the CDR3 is TGTGCCAGCAGCGAAGAGCCGGGACAGGGAGGAAAACTGTTTTTT.